This TCR beta chain appears in the sequencing data of a study of T-cell reconstitution after alpha-beta-depleted transplantation in children. The CDR3 extends over 15 amino acids. With V trimmed by 5 bases and J by 1 base, 6 bases remained unmatched. Per germline, CDR1 SGHVS and CDR2 FQNEAQ. Unique molecular identifiers featured in how the TCRbeta library was prepared. TCRdb reprocessed the PCR reads via MiXCR and lists one record per CDR3 protein. Of approximately 270,000 distinct CDR3 sequences in the sample, approximately 9.8% were seen once. Sequencing was performed on PBMCs from the stem cell graft donor, taken from the stem cell graft. The gene calls are TRBV7-8 and TRBJ2-5; 8 nucleotides match TRBD1. The receptor comes from a human donor who donated a stem cell graft to a child with SCID. CDR3 DNA: TGTGCCAGCAGCACTTACGACAGGGGCCAAGAGACCCAGTACTTC. Translated: CASSTYDRGQETQYF. The full variable domain, rest sourced from reference TRBV7-8 and TRBJ2-5, is GAGVSQSPRYKVAKRGQDVALRCDPISGHVSLFWYQQALGQGPEFLTYFQNEAQLDKSGLPSDRFFAERPEGSVSTLKIQRTQQEDSAVYLCASSTYDRGQETQYFGPGTRLLVL.